These 4 T cell receptor beta chains were sequenced from one sample in a study of vaccination effects on CD4 cells after COVID-19 (dated 2022 in TCRdb). In the ViraFEST assay, PBMC were stimulated with viral peptide pools, and TCR sequencing was then used to find antigen-specific CD4+ T cell clonotypes based on their expansion. After less than 13 days of culture, CD4+ T cells were isolated with the EasySep CD4+ T cell isolation kit. PCR-confirmed SARS-CoV-2 infection had occurred in convalescent patients between March and December 2020, before the Alpha, Beta and Delta variants emerged in the United States. The library was produced with the immunoSEQ multiplex PCR assay. The immuneACCESS repertoire file appears here via TCRdb, limited to in-frame rearrangements. These files lack a portion of the clones; in checked studies, under half of the deficit traces to unresolved V genes, and the cause of the others is not known. The sample table contains approximately 40,000 clones; only one count was recorded for approximately 73% of them. The ten largest account for approximately 33% of the sample.

No antigen has been identified for these receptors. The specimen comprised CD4+ T cells from PBMCs cultured with a peptide pool, sampled before COVID-19 vaccination. The receptor source for this set is a human donor who had a prior SARS-CoV-2 infection.

This chain uses TRBV2 with TRBJ1-6; D remains unclear. The V and J ends lost 4 bases and 8 bases respectively, with 9 bases between them. CDR1 and CDR2 (germline): SNHLY, FYNNEI. The CDR3 is made up of 13 amino acids. The CDR3 loop is CASSGRSDSPLHF. The CDR3 DNA reads TGTGCCAGCAGTGGACGGTCAGATTCACCCCTCCACTTT.

This sequence joins TRBV4-2 and TRBJ1-4; the match to TRBD1 covers 7 bases. The germline V gene encodes CDR1 LGHNA and CDR2 YNFKEQ. V shed 0 bases and J 5 bases; nucleotides not matched to a gene: 6. The CDR3 covers 16 residues. CDR3 in DNA: TGTGCCAGCAGCCAAGAGCCGGGACAGCGGAATGAAAAACTGTTTTTT. Protein product: CASSQEPGQRNEKLFF.

The V gene is TRBV18, the J gene TRBJ2-7; maybe TRBD2 (5 bases). CDR3 length equals 16 residues. Trimming took 8 bases from V and 4 from J, leaving 24 bases between them. Germline loops: CDR1 KGHSH, CDR2 LQKENI. The CDR3 protein is CASTSTRAEGSYEQYF. Written as DNA, the CDR3 is TGTGCCAGCACCTCCACCCGGGCCGAGGGATCTTACGAGCAGTACTTC.

The CDR3 reads CASSNLAGENNEQFF. The CDR3 region has the DNA TGTGCCAGCAGTAACCTAGCGGGGGAAAACAATGAGCAGTTCTTC. The chain is built from TRBV7-3 and TRBJ2-1, with TRBD2 identical over 10 bases. After removal of 6 bases from V and 5 bases from J, the junction contained 7 bases not matched to a gene. CDR1 is SGHTA and CDR2 is FQGTGA in the germline V gene. CDR3 size: 15 residues. Filled out from reference TRBV7-3 and TRBJ2-1, the complete variable domain reads GAGVSQTPSNKVTEKGKYVELRCDPISGHTALYWYRQSLGQGPEFLIYFQGTGAADDSGLPNDRFFAVRPEGSVSTLKIQRTERGDSAVYLCASSNLAGENNEQFFGPGTRLTVL.